This T cell receptor beta chain was retrieved from a study of cytomegalovirus exposure and HLA in healthy donors. Both 60 Vbeta primers and 13 Jbeta primers went into the PCR. Using immunoSEQ multiplex PCR, the repertoire was profiled, and TCRdb retains in-frame clones only, with some absent. The sample shows over 100,000 clones, about 64% of them seen only once. With respect to this clone: Its cognate antigen is unknown.

Broader study findings: There were some V segments, including TRBV6-2 and TRBV6-3, excluded as indistinguishable. Specificity for CMV antigens was confirmed in vitro for a few of the CMV-associated chains. TCR beta chains numbering approximately 150 were designated cytomegalovirus-associated.

CDR1 SEHNR and CDR2 FQNEAQ come from the germline V gene (reference sequence). Trimming stripped 7 bases from V and 4 bases from J, with 10 bases between. The CDR3 is made up of 12 amino acids. Specimen: PBMCs. The clonotype comes from a woman aged 40 to 50 in good health and CMV-seronegative. The chain employs TRBV7-9 and TRBJ1-2, with D maybe TRBD1 (5 bases). The CDR3 DNA reads as TGTGCCAGCAAGATCGACAGCTATGGCTACACCTTC. This sequence encodes CASKIDSYGYTF. Full variable domain (missing parts from reference TRBV7-9 and TRBJ1-2): DTGVSQNPRHKITKRGQNVTFRCDPISEHNRLYWYRQTLGQGPEFLTYFQNEAQLEKSRLLSDRFSAERPKGSFSTLEIQRTEQGDSAMYLCASKIDSYGYTFGSGTRLTVV.